This TCR beta chain derives from a study of T cell responses to AZD1222 COVID-19 vaccine. Findings and limits, study-wide: Spike-specific TCR breadth and depth went up after people got two AZD1222 doses. Mapped onto spike, vaccine-associated CD4 TCRs spanned it and were dominant at 160-218 and 743-854. White British donors predominated, females outnumbered males, and clonal diversity was possibly underestimated.

CDR1 and CDR2 (germline): SGHRS, YFSETQ. The ends were cut back, 3 bases at V and 0 bases at J, with 13 bases in the middle. The CDR3 covers 15 residues. Note on this clone: Its target is not known.

Here immunoSEQ multiplex PCR was the method, and the copy in TCRdb shows in-frame clones only, minus some. This table has about 120,000 clones, about 92% appearing once. Specimen: peripheral blood, collected on day 0 of MenACWY control vaccination. The clonotype was recovered from an adult in good health. The rearrangement uses TRBV5-1 and TRBJ2-7, with D possibly matching TRBD1 (7 bases). The chain's CDR3 is CASSSRQGLSYEQYF. The DNA for the CDR3 is TGCGCCAGCAGCTCTAGACAGGGACTCTCCTACGAGCAGTACTTC.